This TCR beta chain is drawn from a study of T-cell memory formation after mild COVID-19 (dated by TCRdb to about 2021). With regard to the full study: Most TCR sequence clusters were specific to one of the two donors. The cohort comprised two young, previously healthy adult volunteers, one female and one male. In a couple of donors, T-cell clones that expanded and contracted after mild COVID-19 were tracked by sequencing TCRalpha and TCRbeta repertoires over time.

Findings and caveats that apply to the study as a whole: Clones that contracted from day 15 to 85 showed balanced CD4/CD8 phenotypes, whereas a second wave of clones that expanded from day 15 to 37 leaned towards CD4+. The detection of some responding clones in pre-infection memory suggests that pre-existing cross-reactive memory T cells joined the SARS-CoV-2 response. The study covered only a couple of mild cases, and larger cohorts including severe cases with pre-infection samples were considered necessary. Contracting CD4+ clones were located mainly in the CM and EM memory subsets, whereas CD8+ clones were found to be enriched in EMRA. Whether the second-wave clones peaking on day 37 were SARS-CoV-2 specific was not confirmed.

Sequencer: Illumina NovaSeq 6000. Using 5'RACE with constant-segment primers, TCRalpha and TCRbeta cDNA libraries were constructed, with sample barcodes and unique molecular identifiers added in the process. Trizol reagent was used to extract RNA from every sample. Libraries were amplified in two PCR steps, with a second sample barcode and Illumina TruSeq adapters added in the second step. Libraries were sequenced on an Illumina NovaSeq with 2 x 150 bp paired-end reads. In the original analysis: Reads were demultiplexed and collapsed into UMI-guided consensus sequences with migec v1.2.7. Using mixcr v2.1.11, the UMI consensuses were aligned to TRA and TRB V and J templates and assembled into clonotypes. Expanded or contracted clonotypes were those called significant by both edgeR and NoisET, with noise models trained on biological replicates. For edgeR calls, the thresholds were a false discovery rate-adjusted p below 0.01 and a log2 fold-change of 1. As an exploratory analysis of dynamics, PCA with hierarchical clustering was applied to max-normalized trajectories of the 1000 most abundant clonotypes. Separately sequenced CD4+ and CD8+ repertoires were used to assign a CD4 or CD8 phenotype to each responding clone. TCRdb ran its own pipeline on the public reads, namely fastp trimming at Q25 and MiXCR clone calling, and kept in-frame beta chains. Each entry is one CDR3 protein sequence, shown with its most common DNA and genes. What appears here as the V and J calls and clone size reflects TCRdb's work, not the paper's. The sample table holds hundreds of thousands of distinct CDR3 sequences, of which 20% to 30% were seen once. 13% of the sample is in the top ten clones.

PBMCs were isolated by Ficoll-Paque density gradient centrifugation. V and J are trimmed by 5 bases and 6 bases, and the gene matches miss 3 bases of the junction. Per the germline V gene (reference sequence), PRHDT is the CDR1 and FYEKMQ is the CDR2. From cysteine to phenylalanine, the CDR3 is 12 amino acids long. Left in the record is the CDR3 DNA by itself, 36 bases read in frame from the first base. A note on this clonotype: Its binding antigen is unknown. Base qualities are missing; no much larger clone stands one base away.

The sample taken for sequencing was PBMCs or a T cell subset sorted from them (not recorded which). The origin of this receptor is an adult woman who had mild COVID-19 (a few samples of this study predate the infection). The sample titles of this study are shuffled in the database, so cell type and time point are left out; the donor was told from shared clones. The sequence links TRBV13 to TRBJ1-1; TRBD1 agrees with 7 junctional bases. In nucleotides, the sequence is TGTGCCAGCAGCCACAGGGGATCTGAAGCTTTCTTT. Its product reads: CASSHRGSEAFF.